This TCR beta chain appears in the sequencing data of a study of T cells after yellow fever vaccination. Study information: CD3, CD45RA, CCR7 and CD95 guided sorting of the EM, EMRA, CM and Tscm memory subsets. Preparing low-cell-number fractions relied on SMART-Seq v4 Ultra Low Input.

The study, taken as a whole, reports: CD4 and CD8 compartments shared a small share of clonotypes, likely from convergent recombination.

5'RACE template switching generated TCR cDNA, adding a universal primer site and UMIs. TCRdb analysed the 5' RACE reads with MiXCR anew, one entry per CDR3 protein. In the table there are 20,000 to 30,000 distinct CDR3 sequences, 5.5% of which are singletons. This clonotype was recorded at least ten times. Germline V gene lookup returns CDR1 WSHSY and CDR2 SAAADI. The germline V and J ends were trimmed by 7 bases and 2 bases, with 18 bases remaining between them. The length of the CDR3 is 16 residues. Source: PBMCs, either bulk or a sorted T-cell subset (CD4+, CD8+, memory, or dextramer-sorted; not recorded which), taken 15 days after the yellow fever booster vaccination. The clonotype originates from a man in his thirties or forties who received the YFV17D yellow fever vaccine. The chain links TRBV10-2 to TRBJ2-1; TRBD2 might be the D (7 bases). CDR3 coding DNA: TGCGCCAGCACCGAAAGGGGGGGGAGCGCCTACAATGAGCAGTTCTTC. As protein: CASTERGGSAYNEQFF.